These 29 T cell receptor beta chains originate from one sample sequenced in a study of immune evolution from preneoplasia to lung adenocarcinoma. Sequenced by immunoSEQ multiplex PCR; TCRdb stores in-frame clones only, minus some. There are around 40,000 clones in the sample; around 85% occur only once, and about 4.3% lies in the top ten. The sequencing input was FFPE invasive lung adenocarcinoma tissue. These receptors were collected from a person between 55 and 70 years old with lung adenocarcinoma.

The chain links TRBV27 to TRBJ2-2; D is unclear. This CDR3 has 14 amino acids. Trimming left V 2 bases short and J 1 base short, with 5 bases between. Germline V gene lookup returns CDR1 MNHEY and CDR2 SMNVEV (reference sequence). The CDR3 region is CASSLLGNTGELFF. CDR3 nucleotide sequence: TGTGCCAGCAGTTTACTGGGGAACACCGGGGAGCTGTTTTTT.

The chain combines TRBV5-1 with TRBJ2-1; perhaps TRBD2 as D (5 bases). The CDR3 spans 15 residues. Trimming removed 4 bases from V and 9 bases from J, with 20 bases in between. The germline gives CDR1 SGHRS, CDR2 YFSETQ. CDR3 DNA: TGCGCCAGCAGCCTACAAGGATCCATAGCGATTGAGCAGTTCTTC. Translation gives CASSLQGSIAIEQFF.

The V and J genes are TRBV28 and TRBJ1-4; D not resolved. Germline V lookup: CDR1 MDHEN, CDR2 SYDVKM. V lost 2 bases and J lost 8, with 6 bases in between. This CDR3 has 12 residues. CDR3: CASSLGNEKLFF. DNA for the CDR3: TGTGCCAGCAGTTTAGGAAACGAAAAACTGTTTTTT.

The V call is TRBV14, the J call TRBJ2-3, with 7 bases aligning to TRBD2. CDR3 length: 18 amino acids. V shed 1 base and J 2 bases; nucleotides not matched to a gene: 12. Germline CDR1 and CDR2: SGHDN and FVKESK. CDR3 in amino acids: CASSQAGGLREDTDTQYF. The CDR3 region has the DNA TGTGCCAGCAGCCAAGCCGGGGGGTTGAGGGAGGACACAGATACGCAGTATTTT.

Here the CDR3 reads CASSEGQSGRAQYF. The CDR3 coding sequence is TGTGCCAGCAGCGAGGGCCAAAGCGGGAGGGCCCAGTACTTC. The V call is TRBV28, the J call TRBJ2-7, with 10 bases matching TRBD2. V gave up 6 bases and J gave up 10 bases; unmatched junction bases: 12. CDR1 is MDHEN and CDR2 is SYDVKM in the germline V gene. CDR3 length: 14 residues. Full variable domain (missing parts from reference TRBV28 and TRBJ2-7): DVKVTQSSRYLVKRTGEKVFLECVQDMDHENMFWYRQDPGLGLRLIYFSYDVKMKEKGDIPEGYSVSREKKERFSLILESASTNQTSMYLCASSEGQSGRAQYFGPGTRLTVT.

This chain links TRBV9 with TRBJ2-3; the D gene is possibly TRBD2 (5 bases). V was trimmed by 0 bases and J by 4 bases, leaving 9 bases between them. The CDR3 extends over 14 amino acids. CDR1 and CDR2 (germline): SGDLS, YYNGEE. The CDR3 protein is CASSVGGRADTQYF. DNA of the CDR3: TGTGCCAGCAGCGTAGGTGGGCGGGCAGATACGCAGTATTTT.

The rearrangement uses TRBV29-1 and TRBJ2-1, with 13 bases that match TRBD2. Germline V CDR1 and CDR2: SQVTM, ANQGSEA. The CDR3 has 14 amino acids. Trimming took 7 bases from V and 5 from J; bases not matched to a gene: 5. The CDR3 loop is CSADGTSGNNEQFF. For the CDR3, the DNA is TGCAGCGCTGACGGGACTAGCGGGAACAATGAGCAGTTCTTC.

In the case of this clone: Because the CDR3's place on the DNA is in doubt, the DNA is left out and the CDR3 is given as listed by TCRdb. The V gene is TRBV5-1, the J gene TRBJ2-7; the D call in the table, TRBD2, was not verified against the DNA. The CDR3 spans 13 residues, counting both ends. Germline V gene sequence: CDR1 SGHRS, CDR2 YFSETQ. CDR3 protein: CASSSSSGYEQYF.

The chain carries TRBV7-9 and TRBJ1-5, with TRBD1 matching over 9 bases. The CDR3 runs 14 residues. Germline V gives CDR1 SEHNR, CDR2 FQNEAQ (reference sequence). V was clipped by 3 bases and J by 4 bases; unmatched bases: 1. CDR3 sequence: CASSFGTGNQPQHF. In DNA, the CDR3 is TGTGCCAGCAGCTTTGGGACAGGGAATCAGCCCCAGCATTTT.

V and J are TRBV7-2 and TRBJ2-5; TRBD1 agrees at 9 bases. Per germline, CDR1 SGHTA and CDR2 FQGNSA. CDR3 length equals 14 residues. V lost 5 bases and J lost 4; bases outside the gene matches: 5. Here the CDR3 reads CASSGTGLRETQYF. The CDR3 nucleotides are TGTGCCAGCAGCGGGACAGGGCTGCGAGAGACCCAGTACTTC.

This chain connects TRBV6-5 to TRBJ2-1; a possible D gene is TRBD1 (6 bases). This CDR3 is 15 amino acids long. Trimming took off 5 bases at V and 5 bases at J, with 16 bases between the two ends. CDR1 is MNHEY, CDR2 SVGAGI, per germline. The CDR3 DNA is TGTGCCAGCAGTCCAACCAGGGGTTTCGACAATGAGCAGTTCTTC. This translates into CASSPTRGFDNEQFF.

The chain uses TRBV5-1 and TRBJ2-2; the D gene is possibly TRBD2 (5 bases). The CDR3 consists of 14 residues. Germline V CDR1 and CDR2: SGHRS, YFSETQ. Deletions cut 3 bases from V and 1 base from J, with 7 bases between. The CDR3 region is CASSSEGNTGELFF. The CDR3, as DNA: TGCGCCAGCAGCTCCGAGGGGAACACCGGGGAGCTGTTTTTT.

In this sample, this clone turned up a few times. The chain links TRBV28 to TRBJ1-1; D might be TRBD1 (5 bases). Germline V CDR1 and CDR2: MDHEN, SYDVKM. The CDR3 sequence is 13 residues long. Trimming stripped 5 bases from V and 3 bases from J, with 10 bases between. The CDR3: CASSEDSYTEAFF. For the CDR3, the DNA is TGTGCCAGCAGTGAAGACAGCTACACTGAAGCTTTCTTT.

CDR3 nucleotide sequence: TGTGCCAGCGGGAGCTCCTACAATGAGCAGTTCTTC. Translating gives CASGSSYNEQFF. The rearrangement links TRBV5-4 to TRBJ2-1, with a possible D match to TRBD2 (5 bases). The CDR3 covers 12 residues. Trimming took off 7 bases at V and 0 bases at J, with 5 bases between the two ends. Per germline, CDR1 SGHNT and CDR2 YYREEE (reference sequence).

This clone showed up just a few times. The chain recombines TRBV18 with TRBJ2-1, with 10 bases lining up with TRBD2. The germline gives CDR1 KGHSH, CDR2 LQKENI. The junction had 9 bases not matched to a gene; V was cut back by 4 bases and J by 6 bases. This CDR3 spans 16 amino acids. The CDR3 sequence: CASSQPSGRARNEQFF. The CDR3 nucleotides are TGTGCCAGCTCACAGCCAAGCGGGAGGGCCCGCAATGAGCAGTTCTTC.

This sequence joins TRBV18 and TRBJ2-2, with TRBD2 matching over 10 bases. Germline lookup yields CDR1 KGHSH and CDR2 LQKENI. The CDR3 has 16 residues. V gave up 3 bases and J gave up 5 bases; unmatched junction bases: 6. This CDR3 reads CASSPTSGTITGELFF. The CDR3 DNA follows: TGTGCCAGCTCACCTACTAGCGGGACAATAACCGGGGAGCTGTTTTTT.

The chain recombines TRBV7-3 with TRBJ2-1, with 8 bases matching TRBD1. Unmatched junction bases numbered 2, after V lost 1 base and J lost 0 bases. CDR3 length: 16 amino acids. Germline V gives CDR1 SGHTA, CDR2 FQGTGA. CDR3 sequence (DNA): TGTGCCAGCAGCTTAAGACAGGGGAGCTCCTACAATGAGCAGTTCTTC. Protein sequence: CASSLRQGSSYNEQFF.

This chain joins TRBV11-2 and TRBJ1-3, with 8 positions matching TRBD1. From germline, CDR1 is SGHAT and CDR2 FQNNGV. The CDR3 loop spans 15 amino acids. Trimming at V came to 5 bases and at J to 0 bases, leaving 3 bases not matched to a gene. CDR3 sequence: CASSPGTGSGNTIYF. CDR3 nucleotide sequence: TGTGCCAGCAGCCCCGGGACAGGCTCTGGAAACACCATATATTTT.

Notes on this clone: The sample has other DNA sequences that encode this CDR3 too. The V call is TRBV2, the J call TRBJ1-5; D is undetermined. Trimming removed 6 bases from V and 3 bases from J, with 9 bases in between. Germline V gene sequence: CDR1 SNHLY, CDR2 FYNNEI. The CDR3 length is 13 residues. The CDR3 loop reads CASSLDSNQPQHF. The CDR3 DNA reads as TGTGCCAGCAGCTTGGACTCCAATCAGCCCCAGCATTTT. The variable domain in full, with the rest retrieved from reference TRBV2 and TRBJ1-5, is EPEVTQTPSHQVTQMGQEVILRCVPISNHLYFYWYRQILGQKVEFLVSFYNNEISEKSEIFDDQFSVERPDGSNFTLKIRSTKLEDSAMYFCASSLDSNQPQHFGDGTRLSIL.

The chain employs TRBV9 and TRBJ2-5, with D possibly matching TRBD1 (6 bases). CDR3 length: 15 residues. Germline V gene data show CDR1 as SGDLS and CDR2 as YYNGEE. Trimming took off 4 bases at V and 7 bases at J, with 20 bases between the two ends. The CDR3 nucleotides read TGTGCCAGCAGCCTAGATCCTCAGGGGAGAGGGACCCAGTACTTC. Translation: CASSLDPQGRGTQYF. The full variable domain, with the rest looked up from reference TRBV9 and TRBJ2-5, is DSGVTQTPKHLITATGQRVTLRCSPRSGDLSVYWYQQSLDQGLQFLIQYYNGEERAKGNILERFSAQQFPDLHSELNLSSLELGDSALYFCASSLDPQGRGTQYFGPGTRLLVL.

The rearrangement links TRBV4-1 to TRBJ2-2; D is uncertain. Germline-derived CDR1 and CDR2 are MGHRA and YSYEKL. The CDR3 extends over 14 amino acids. Trimming took 7 bases from V and 1 from J, leaving 10 bases between them. For the CDR3, the DNA is TGCGCCAGCACTAGGGCATTGAACACCGGGGAGCTGTTTTTT. Its translation: CASTRALNTGELFF.

V and J are TRBV7-9 and TRBJ2-7; a possible D gene is TRBD2 (5 bases). The V and J ends lost 5 bases and 5 bases respectively, with 10 bases between them. Germline CDR1 SEHNR, CDR2 FQNEAQ (reference sequence). The CDR3 has 12 residues. The DNA for the CDR3 is TGTGCCAGCAGCCCCACCGGGGACGAGCAGTACTTC. Translation: CASSPTGDEQYF.

Concerning this clone itself: This CDR3 is also generated by other DNA sequences in the sample. V usage is TRBV30 and J usage is TRBJ1-4; TRBD1 aligns across 7 bases. Germline loops: CDR1 GTSNPN, CDR2 SVGIG (reference sequence). V was clipped by 0 bases and J by 8 bases; unmatched bases: 6. The CDR3 covers 14 residues. The CDR3 nucleotides are TGTGCCTGGAGTGTACGGAGGGGGCGGGAAAAACTGTTTTTT. Translating gives CAWSVRRGREKLFF.

The genes are TRBV7-9 and TRBJ2-7; 10 bases map to TRBD1. The CDR3 is 14 amino acids. Germline CDR1 is SEHNR and CDR2 is FQNEAQ (reference sequence). The trim removed 4 bases at V and 1 base at J, leaving 1 base unmatched. The CDR3 coding sequence is TGTGCCAGCAGCTCGGACAGGGGGTCCTACGAGCAGTACTTC. Translation: CASSSDRGSYEQYF.

The J gene is TRBJ2-1, the V gene TRBV28; 12 bases are a match to TRBD2. This CDR3 comprises 14 residues. Germline V gene sequence: CDR1 MDHEN, CDR2 SYDVKM. V trimming: 8 bases; J trimming: 8 bases; junction bases outside the gene matches: 7. CDR3: CASRLAGVPHEQFF. The DNA for the CDR3 is TGTGCCAGCCGACTAGCGGGAGTTCCCCATGAGCAGTTCTTC.

J is TRBJ1-4 and V is TRBV9; D unclear. The CDR3 spans 14 residues. Trimming pared 0 bases from V and 5 bases from J, leaving 8 bases between. Germline V gives CDR1 SGDLS, CDR2 YYNGEE. DNA for the CDR3: TGTGCCAGCAGCGTAGGAACAGTCAATGAAAAACTGTTTTTT. It yields the protein CASSVGTVNEKLFF.

V and J are TRBV10-1 and TRBJ1-2, with TRBD1 as a possible D gene (6 bases). Trimming took 10 bases from V and 9 from J, leaving 24 bases between them. Germline loops: CDR1 WNHNN, CDR2 SYGVQD (reference sequence). The CDR3 extends over 14 amino acids. CDR3 bases: TGCGCCACCATTCCCCAAAGGGGGTGGAGTAGCTACACCTTC. The encoded protein is CATIPQRGWSSYTF.

This clone was seen a single time. An end of the junction does not agree with germline; a read error may underlie this. The chain carries TRBV7-2 and TRBJ2-7, with 13 bases fitting TRBD2. Per germline, CDR1 SGHTA and CDR2 FQGNSA. This CDR3 has 13 amino acids. The CDR3 loop is CASSSNRGTSGIF. The DNA for the CDR3 is TGTGCCAGCAGCAGCAACAGGGGGACTAGCGGGATCTTC.

This clone was observed once. The CDR3 nucleotides are TGCGCCAGCAGCTTGTTAGTGACCGGGGAGCTGTTTTTT. This sequence encodes CASSLLVTGELFF. The chain has TRBV5-1 and TRBJ2-2; D is unresolved. Trimming shortened V by 1 base and J by 5 bases, and 6 bases separated the two germline ends. The CDR3 spans 13 residues. The germline V gene encodes CDR1 SGHRS and CDR2 YFSETQ.